These 31 T cell receptor beta chains were all obtained from the same sample, sequenced in a study of blood T cell repertoires in COVID-19. The repertoire was sequenced with immunoSEQ multiplex PCR; TCRdb's copy has only in-frame clones and lacks some. The table lists 340,000 or so clones, 86% of them singletons. Sequencing input: PBMCs or T cells enriched from blood (not recorded which). These TCRs come from a woman in her forties with acute COVID-19.

The chain uses TRBV20-1 and TRBJ1-1; no firm D call. CDR1 is DFQATT and CDR2 is SNEGSKA in the germline V gene (reference sequence). Trimming left V 0 bases short and J 8 bases short, with 7 bases between. The CDR3 is made up of 11 amino acids. CDR3 DNA: TGCAGTGCTAGAGATCCCAGGGAAGCTTTCTTT. It translates to CSARDPREAFF.

The V gene is TRBV29-1, the J gene TRBJ1-2; 8 positions match TRBD1. J lost 4 bases, V lost 3 bases, and 7 bases had no gene match. This CDR3 comprises 14 residues. Germline assignment: CDR1 SQVTM and CDR2 ANQGSEA. CDR3 DNA sequence: TGCAGCGTTGATTTTGTGGACAGGGTCTATGGCTACACCTTC. Translating gives CSVDFVDRVYGYTF.

V and J are TRBV7-2 and TRBJ2-5, with 7 bases that match TRBD2. The CDR3 sequence is 12 residues long. Germline V gene data show CDR1 as SGHTA and CDR2 as FQGNSA. Trimming at V came to 4 bases and at J to 14 bases, leaving 10 bases not matched to a gene. The CDR3 region has the DNA TGTGCCAGCAGCTCCCCCCCGGGGGGAACCTACTTC. Protein sequence: CASSSPPGGTYF.

The chain uses TRBV6-2 or TRBV6-3 and TRBJ2-2, with TRBD2 matching 7 bases. Germline CDR1 and CDR2: MNHEY and SVGEGT. The CDR3 is 15 residues long. The trim removed 2 bases at V and 7 bases at J, leaving 7 bases unmatched. The CDR3 bases are TGTGCCAGCAGTTACGGGAGGGCCTTGATCGGGGAGCTGTTTTTT. Protein: CASSYGRALIGELFF.

The J gene is TRBJ2-7, the V gene TRBV7-6; the match to TRBD1 covers 7 bases. The ends lost 5 bases at V and 5 bases at J; junction bases unmatched: 9. CDR3 length equals 14 residues. CDR1 and CDR2 from the germline V gene are SGHVS and FNYEAQ. CDR3 region: CASSQQGNWNEQYF. For the CDR3, the DNA is TGTGCCAGCAGCCAACAGGGGAACTGGAACGAGCAGTACTTC.

V usage is TRBV24-1 and J usage is TRBJ2-3; TRBD2 is a possible D gene (6 bases). Trimming cost V 3 bases and J 2 bases, with 8 bases left between them. This CDR3 is 14 amino acids long. Germline CDR1 KGHDR, CDR2 SFDVKD. The CDR3 sequence is CATSDASVTDTQYF. Written as DNA, the CDR3 is TGTGCCACCAGTGATGCTAGCGTCACAGATACGCAGTATTTT.

This clone appeared once. V and J are TRBV27 and TRBJ2-1, with 13 bases that match TRBD2. After removal of 5 bases from V and 0 bases from J, the junction contained 16 bases not matched to a gene. CDR1 and CDR2 from the germline V gene are MNHEY and SMNVEV (reference sequence). CDR3 length: 21 amino acids. The CDR3 bases are TGTGCCAGCAGTCCCGGCCAGGGACTAGCGGGGAGCCTGAGCTCCTACAATGAGCAGTTCTTC. This sequence encodes CASSPGQGLAGSLSSYNEQFF.

The V and J genes are TRBV4-1 and TRBJ2-7; 12 bases map to TRBD2. This CDR3 region has 16 residues. Per germline, CDR1 MGHRA and CDR2 YSYEKL. V trimming: 4 bases; J trimming: 4 bases; junction bases outside the gene matches: 8. CDR3 residues: CASSPGLAGYVYEQYF. CDR3 bases: TGCGCCAGCAGCCCAGGACTAGCGGGATACGTTTACGAGCAGTACTTC.

The V gene is TRBV7-2, the J gene TRBJ2-7, with 8 bases that match TRBD2. CDR1 SGHTA and CDR2 FQGNSA come from the germline V gene. V lost 2 bases, J lost 7 bases, and 16 bases stayed unmatched. The CDR3 sequence is 17 residues long. The CDR3 nucleotides are TGTGCCAGCAGCTTATCTATTTCGAGCGGGGGCCTACGGGAGCAGTACTTC. Protein product: CASSLSISSGGLREQYF.

V and J are TRBV9 and TRBJ1-4; TRBD1 agrees at 9 bases. The junction had 7 bases not matched to a gene; V was cut back by 1 base and J by 6 bases. The length of the CDR3 is 16 residues. CDR1 SGDLS and CDR2 YYNGEE come from the germline V gene. The CDR3 protein is CASSVTPTGGDEKLFF. The CDR3 coding sequence is TGTGCCAGCAGCGTAACCCCAACAGGGGGCGATGAAAAACTGTTTTTT.

This chain connects TRBV7-9 to TRBJ1-1, with 9 bases that match TRBD1. V dropped 5 bases and J dropped 8; count of bases not matched to a gene: 12. The germline CDR1 and CDR2 sequences are SEHNR and FQNEAQ (reference sequence). CDR3 length: 15 amino acids. CDR3 amino acids: CASSPTQGALPEAFF. CDR3 nucleotide sequence: TGTGCCAGCAGCCCTACACAGGGGGCCCTCCCCGAAGCTTTCTTT. The full variable domain, its missing parts supplied by reference TRBV7-9 and TRBJ1-1, is DTGVSQNPRHKITKRGQNVTFRCDPISEHNRLYWYRQTLGQGPEFLTYFQNEAQLEKSRLLSDRFSAERPKGSFSTLEIQRTEQGDSAMYLCASSPTQGALPEAFFGQGTRLTVV.

The chain uses TRBV9 and TRBJ2-1; TRBD1 matches 10 bases. With V trimmed by 6 bases and J by 7 bases, 10 bases remained unmatched. This CDR3 is built from 15 residues. CDR1 is SGDLS, CDR2 YYNGEE, per germline. The CDR3 here is CASNDGRQGANEQFF. In DNA form, the CDR3 reads TGTGCCAGCAACGATGGCCGACAGGGGGCGAATGAGCAGTTCTTC.

The V call is TRBV6-5, the J call TRBJ2-6; D is possibly TRBD2 (5 bases). V gave up 6 bases and J gave up 0 bases, with 9 bases separating them. The CDR3 length is 15 residues. Germline V lookup: CDR1 MNHEY, CDR2 SVGAGI. In DNA, the CDR3 is TGTGCCAGCAGCCCCGACTACTCTGGGGCCAACGTCCTGACTTTC. This codes for CASSPDYSGANVLTF.

This chain joins TRBV7-8 and TRBJ2-7; TRBD1 matches at 8 bases. The CDR3 totals 14 residues. The trim removed 2 bases at V and 4 bases at J, leaving 4 bases unmatched. Germline assignment: CDR1 SGHVS and CDR2 FQNEAQ. The CDR3 DNA reads as TGTGCCAGCAGCTTACCCGGACAGGGTTACGAGCAGTACTTC. This gives the protein CASSLPGQGYEQYF.

V and J are TRBV12-5 and TRBJ2-6; 11 positions match TRBD1. With 5 bases clipped from V and 1 base from J, the junction kept 7 bases outside the gene matches. Germline V gene sequence: CDR1 LGHNT, CDR2 FRNRAP. The CDR3 is 18 amino acids. The CDR3: CASGAGQGVVSGANVLTF. Here the CDR3 DNA reads TGTGCTAGTGGTGCGGGACAGGGGGTGGTTTCTGGGGCCAACGTCCTGACTTTC.

The chain has TRBV10-3 and TRBJ1-2; D gene unclear. This CDR3 has 15 amino acids. CDR1 is ENHRY, CDR2 SYGVKD, per germline. Trimming left V 0 bases short and J 7 bases short, with 15 bases between. The CDR3 nucleotides read TGTGCCATCAGTGAGTCGATGGCCGGGAGGTCTGGCTACACCTTC. Amino acid sequence: CAISESMAGRSGYTF.

This clone was recorded only once. V gene TRBV7-8 combines with J gene TRBJ2-5; D is uncertain. The V gene's germline CDR1 is SGHVS and CDR2 FQNEAQ. The CDR3 has 13 amino acids. V lost 1 base and J lost 5, with 8 bases in between. The CDR3, as DNA: TGTGCCAGCAGCTTAGGGGCCAAGGAGACCCAGTACTTC. Translating it yields CASSLGAKETQYF.

This chain connects TRBV19 to TRBJ1-1; 7 bases line up with TRBD1. There are 14 residues in the CDR3. CDR1 LNHDA and CDR2 SQIVND come from the germline V gene (reference sequence). V shed 6 bases and J 0 bases; nucleotides not matched to a gene: 4. The CDR3 sequence is CASRGTALNTEAFF. CDR3 nucleotide sequence: TGTGCCAGTAGAGGGACAGCTTTGAACACTGAAGCTTTCTTT.

This clone was counted a single time. This chain connects TRBV4-2 to TRBJ1-4; 10 bases fit TRBD1. V gave up 1 base and J gave up 5 bases; unmatched junction bases: 4. Germline lookup yields CDR1 LGHNA and CDR2 YNFKEQ. This CDR3 spans 16 amino acids. The CDR3 DNA sequence: TGTGCCAGCAGCCAAGCCCCGGGACAGGGGAATGAAAAACTGTTTTTT. It specifies CASSQAPGQGNEKLFF.

The rearrangement uses TRBV4-2 and TRBJ1-1, with D hard to call. CDR1 LGHNA and CDR2 YNFKEQ come from the germline V gene. The CDR3 is made up of 16 amino acids. Between the trimmed V and J ends, which lost 2 bases and 1 base, there was a span of 14 bases. CDR3 nucleotide sequence: TGTGCCAGCAGCCAATCCGAGGCGATGCCGAACACTGAAGCTTTCTTT. Translated, it gives CASSQSEAMPNTEAFF.

This clone was seen a few times. The chain recombines TRBV7-9 with TRBJ2-7, with 7 nucleotides matching TRBD1. V was pared by 4 bases and J by 3 bases, with 3 bases of the junction left unmatched. The CDR3 has 13 amino acids. Germline CDR1 and CDR2: SEHNR and FQNEAQ (reference sequence). The CDR3 sequence: CASSSGQFYEQYF. Written as DNA, the CDR3 is TGTGCCAGCAGCTCGGGACAGTTCTACGAGCAGTACTTC.

The chain joins TRBV19 to TRBJ2-2, with 11 bases aligning to TRBD2. The germline CDR1 and CDR2 sequences are LNHDA and SQIVND (reference sequence). V lost 7 bases, J lost 4 bases, and 17 bases stayed unmatched. The length of the CDR3 is 19 residues. CDR3: CASTTRGTATSGTTGELFF. CDR3 coding DNA: TGTGCCAGTACCACTCGAGGGACAGCGACTAGCGGGACCACCGGGGAGCTGTTTTTT. The whole variable domain, remainder taken from reference TRBV19 and TRBJ2-2, is DGGITQSPKYLFRKEGQNVTLSCEQNLNHDAMYWYRQDPGQGLRLIYYSQIVNDFQKGDIAEGYSVSREKKESFPLTVTSAQKNPTAFYLCASTTRGTATSGTTGELFFGEGSRLTVL.

V and J are TRBV5-8 and TRBJ2-3; a possible D gene is TRBD2 (6 bases). With 0 bases removed from V and 3 bases from J, the gap between germline ends came to 14 bases. Germline-derived CDR1 and CDR2 are SGHTS and YDEGEE. This CDR3 comprises 16 residues. The CDR3 spells CASSLAVSGGTDTQYF. The CDR3 DNA sequence: TGTGCCAGCAGCTTGGCTGTATCTGGGGGGACAGATACGCAGTATTTT.

The chain employs TRBV27 and TRBJ1-6; D not resolved. The CDR3 runs to 12 residues. Trimming removed 10 bases from V and 7 bases from J, with 11 bases in between. Looked up from germline, CDR1 is MNHEY and CDR2 is SMNVEV (reference sequence). The CDR3 loop is CATGGWNSPLHF. In DNA, the CDR3 is TGTGCCACCGGAGGGTGGAATTCACCCCTCCACTTT.

The chain uses TRBV21-1 and TRBJ2-6; TRBD1, the table's D call, was not compared with the DNA. TRBV21-1 is given as a pseudogene. The length of the CDR3 is 15 residues. The CDR3 loop reads CASTTGPGAAYVLTF. CDR3 bases: TGTGCCAGCACCACAGGGCCAGGGGCCGCCTACGTCCTGACTTTC.

The chain carries TRBV28 and TRBJ2-7, with D perhaps matching TRBD1 (5 bases). The CDR3 extends over 13 amino acids. Trimming took off 6 bases at V and 4 bases at J, with 13 bases between the two ends. Germline V lookup: CDR1 MDHEN, CDR2 SYDVKM. The CDR3 nucleotides read TGTGCCAGCAGCACGACAGTCGGTTACGAGCAGTACTTC. Translated: CASSTTVGYEQYF. Based on the CDR3 plus reference TRBV28 and TRBJ2-7, the full variable domain is DVKVTQSSRYLVKRTGEKVFLECVQDMDHENMFWYRQDPGLGLRLIYFSYDVKMKEKGDIPEGYSVSREKKERFSLILESASTNQTSMYLCASSTTVGYEQYFGPGTRLTVT.

V usage is TRBV6-5 and J usage is TRBJ2-7; 8 nucleotides match TRBD2. The CDR3 has 13 residues. CDR1 and CDR2 from the germline V gene are MNHEY and SVGAGI. V was clipped by 6 bases and J by 6 bases; unmatched bases: 7. CDR3 nucleotide sequence: TGTGCCAGCAGCTCCGGGACTAGAGGCGAGCAGTACTTC. Its protein is CASSSGTRGEQYF.

The J gene is TRBJ1-2, the V gene TRBV5-6, with 10 bases aligning to TRBD1. CDR1 and CDR2 from the germline V gene are SGHDT and YYEEEE. The CDR3 is made up of 15 amino acids. Trimming took 6 bases from V and 4 from J; bases not matched to a gene: 9. CDR3 bases: TGTGCCAGCACCCCTTCGACAGGGGGCACCTATGGCTACACCTTC. The encoded protein is CASTPSTGGTYGYTF.

V is TRBV4-3 and J is TRBJ2-1; 14 bases are a match to TRBD2. Germline V gene lookup returns CDR1 LGHNA and CDR2 YSLEER. V was clipped by 0 bases and J by 7 bases; unmatched bases: 14. The CDR3 covers 20 residues. CDR3 bases: TGCGCCAGCAGCCAAGATGGACTAGCGGGGGGAAAAGGGTCGGGGAATGAGCAGTTCTTC. Amino acids: CASSQDGLAGGKGSGNEQFF.

The V call is TRBV6-2 or TRBV6-3, the J call TRBJ1-5, with D uncertain. Germline lookup yields CDR1 MNHEY and CDR2 SVGEGT. The CDR3 loop spans 18 amino acids. V shed 6 bases and J shed 2 bases, with 23 bases lying between them. The CDR3 DNA sequence: TGTGCCAGCAGCCCTCTCCCGGGGTTCGGGAATGGCAATCAGCCCCAGCATTTT. Protein: CASSPLPGFGNGNQPQHF.

The chain couples TRBV19 to TRBJ2-5; TRBD1 is a possible D gene (5 bases). V lost 3 bases and J lost 2, with 13 bases in between. CDR3 length equals 15 residues. CDR1 and CDR2 from the germline V gene are LNHDA and SQIVND (reference sequence). The DNA of the CDR3 is TGTGCCAGTAGTATCTTAGGGCAGGGTCAAGAGACCCAGTACTTC. This encodes CASSILGQGQETQYF.